This passage covers 24 T cell receptor beta chains from one sample sequenced in a study of human T cells and chemical hapten exposure. From the RACE reads, TCRdb called clonotypes with MiXCR, one entry per CDR3 protein. The data hold 55,000 to 85,000 distinct CDR3 sequences, with about 9.4% observed a single time. The sample's time point: patch test 1, 2 weeks after DPC sensitization. Noted treatment: therapeutic diphenylcyclopropenone sensitization with weekly scalp DPC. The specimen comprised whole blood, sampled in connection with sensitization to the hapten diphenylcyclopropenone (DPC). Receptors were obtained from a woman in her forties with alopecia areata. Some clones in this sample may be carry-over from other donors' samples.

As for this clonotype: Relative to the germline gene, one junction end is altered; a read error may explain this. The chain employs TRBV4-2 and TRBJ1-1; D possibly corresponds to TRBD1 (5 bases). CDR1 and CDR2 from the germline V gene are LGHNA and YNFKEQ. The length of the CDR3 is 14 residues. The CDR3 bases are TGTGCCATCAGCCTAACGACAGTGAACACTGAAGCTTTCTTT. This encodes CAISLTTVNTEAFF.

The table lists this clonotype with many counts. This chain connects TRBV5-1 to TRBJ2-7; possible D gene TRBD1, 6 bases. This CDR3 region has 15 residues. Germline assignment: CDR1 SGHRS and CDR2 YFSETQ. The V gene lost 2 bases and the J gene lost 5 bases, with 17 bases spanning the gap. CDR3 sequence (DNA): TGCGCCAGCAGCTTCTCCAGGGGCTGGGATCACGAGCAGTACTTC. Protein sequence: CASSFSRGWDHEQYF. The entire variable domain, with the rest obtained from reference TRBV5-1 and TRBJ2-7, is as follows: KAGVTQTPRYLIKTRGQQVTLSCSPISGHRSVSWYQQTPGQGLQFLFEYFSETQRNKGNFPGRFSGRQFSNSRSEMNVSTLELGDSALYLCASSFSRGWDHEQYFGPGTRLTVT.

The CDR3 DNA reads as TGCAGTATTACCCGGGACAGGGCTGCAGATACGCAGTATTTT. It yields the protein CSITRDRAADTQYF. The chain combines TRBV29-1 with TRBJ2-3; 9 bases are a match to TRBD1. Germline lookup yields CDR1 SQVTM and CDR2 ANQGSEA. The CDR3 spans 14 residues.

The chain combines TRBV7-9 with TRBJ1-6; D perhaps matches TRBD1 (5 bases). The V gene lost 0 bases and the J gene lost 9 bases, with 12 bases spanning the gap. Looked up from germline, CDR1 is SEHNR and CDR2 is FQNEAQ (reference sequence). The CDR3 sequence is 15 residues long. CDR3 sequence (DNA): TGTGCCAGCAGCTTAGCCGGTCAGGGAATTTCACCCCTCCACTTT. Translation: CASSLAGQGISPLHF.

This clonotype showed up just once. Since a much larger clone is just one base distant, this may be a read error. The chain recombines TRBV6-2 or TRBV6-3 with TRBJ2-7; 14 bases are a match to TRBD2. From germline, CDR1 is MNHEY and CDR2 SVGEGT. This CDR3 has 16 amino acids. The CDR3 DNA is TGTACCAGCACCTACGGGACTAGCGGGGGAATATACGAGCAGTACTTC. As protein: CTSTYGTSGGIYEQYF.

This clonotype was counted at least ten times. The chain uses TRBV4-2 and TRBJ2-7, with 9 bases identical to TRBD2. CDR1 is LGHNA, CDR2 YNFKEQ, per germline. V was clipped by 6 bases and J by 4 bases; unmatched bases: 10. The CDR3 covers 15 residues. This CDR3 is CASSSLRGGKYEQYF. In DNA form, the CDR3 reads TGTGCCAGCAGTTCTCTGCGGGGGGGCAAATACGAGCAGTACTTC.

This clonotype was recorded many times. In DNA, the CDR3 is TGTGCCAGCAGACCTACAGGGCAGCGCAATCAGCCCCAGCATTTT. This encodes CASRPTGQRNQPQHF. V is TRBV27 and J is TRBJ1-5, with TRBD1 as a possible D gene (6 bases). V lost 6 bases, J lost 2 bases, and 14 bases lay in between. From germline, CDR1 is MNHEY and CDR2 SMNVEV (reference sequence). The CDR3 has 15 amino acids.

This clonotype occurred many times. The J gene is TRBJ1-1, the V gene TRBV29-1; 8 bases line up with TRBD1. The ends lost 1 base at V and 1 base at J; junction bases unmatched: 5. Germline loops: CDR1 SQVTM, CDR2 ANQGSEA. This CDR3 is built from 15 residues. The CDR3: CSVEGLTGANTEAFF. The CDR3 nucleotides are TGCAGCGTTGAAGGCTTGACAGGGGCGAACACTGAAGCTTTCTTT.

This clonotype was seen ten or more times. V gene TRBV24-1 combines with J gene TRBJ2-5, with 7 bases matching TRBD2. The CDR3 has 15 residues. In germline, CDR1 is KGHDR, CDR2 SFDVKD. Germline trimming cut 3 bases from V and 0 bases from J; bases unmatched to any gene: 3. The CDR3 DNA is TGTGCCACCAGTGATCTGGCGGGGGACCAAGAGACCCAGTACTTC. Its translation: CATSDLAGDQETQYF.

About this clonotype: This clone may be a read error of a much larger clone one base away. J is TRBJ2-3 and V is TRBV6-5, with D uncertain. The CDR3 has 16 amino acids. Germline lookup yields CDR1 MNHEY and CDR2 SVGAGI. V lost 2 bases and J lost 1, with 13 bases in between. The CDR3 DNA sequence: TGTGCCAGCAGTTACACCCCGCGCCAACGCACAGATACGCAGTATTTT. As protein: CASSYTPRQRTDTQYF.

The chain recombines TRBV20-1 with TRBJ2-1, with TRBD2 identical over 8 bases. Germline trimming cut 6 bases from V and 7 bases from J; bases unmatched to any gene: 8. In germline, CDR1 is DFQATT, CDR2 SNEGSKA (reference sequence). The length of the CDR3 is 13 residues. The CDR3 region is CSARRGGPNEQFF. The CDR3 coding sequence is TGCAGTGCCCGACGGGGGGGGCCGAATGAGCAGTTCTTC.

This chain connects TRBV7-9 to TRBJ1-6; no reliable D call. The CDR3 is 15 residues long. Germline V gives CDR1 SEHNR, CDR2 FQNEAQ (reference sequence). With 2 bases removed from V and 7 bases from J, the gap between germline ends came to 12 bases. CDR3 amino acids: CASSLTGSGNSPLHF. The CDR3 DNA sequence: TGTGCCAGCAGCTTAACGGGGAGCGGCAATTCACCCCTCCACTTT.

Worth noting for this clonotype: This is likely a read error, given that the CDR3 carries no conserved phenylalanine or tryptophan at its end. CDR3 in DNA: TGTGCCAGCAGCCCCCCCGGGGCCGTAGGGAATGAGCAGTTCATC. Translated: CASSPPGAVGNEQFI. The chain joins TRBV7-2 to TRBJ2-1; D possibly uses TRBD1 or TRBD2 (5 bases each). From germline, CDR1 is SGHTA and CDR2 FQGNSA. Trimming pared 5 bases from V and 7 bases from J, leaving 18 bases between. The CDR3 contains 15 residues.

This clonotype appeared many times. This sequence joins TRBV4-2 and TRBJ2-7, with D tentatively TRBD2 (6 bases). The CDR3 loop spans 15 amino acids. V lost 2 bases and J lost 2, with 13 bases in between. Germline V CDR1 and CDR2: LGHNA, YNFKEQ. The CDR3 spells CASSQIERATYEQYF. DNA of the CDR3: TGTGCCAGCAGCCAAATAGAGCGGGCTACCTACGAGCAGTACTTC.

Ten or more counts support this clonotype. The genes are TRBV20-1 and TRBJ1-2, with D perhaps matching TRBD1 (5 bases). The CDR3 runs 12 residues. V lost 5 bases to trimming and J lost 4 bases, with 11 bases between them. The germline gives CDR1 DFQATT, CDR2 SNEGSKA (reference sequence). Here the CDR3 reads CSALQGRYGYTF. The CDR3 bases are TGCAGTGCTCTGCAGGGACGCTATGGCTACACCTTC.

This clonotype was seen many times. V gene TRBV15 combines with J gene TRBJ1-6; 7 nucleotides line up with TRBD1. From germline, CDR1 is LNHNV and CDR2 YYDKDF (reference sequence). The CDR3 is made up of 14 amino acids. With 4 bases clipped from V and 14 bases from J, the junction kept 11 bases outside the gene matches. The CDR3 sequence is CATSKRDSAGSLHF. CDR3 nucleotide sequence: TGTGCCACCAGCAAACGGGACAGCGCAGGGTCCCTCCACTTT.

As for this clonotype: A read error is possible here, since a much larger clone lies one base away. V and J are TRBV24-1 and TRBJ2-5, with 11 bases aligning to TRBD2. Germline V gene sequence: CDR1 KGHDR, CDR2 SFDVKD. This CDR3 comprises 15 residues. CDR3 DNA: TGTGGCACCAGTGATGGGACTAGCGGAGAAGAGACCCAGTACTTC. This translates into CGTSDGTSGEETQYF.

This clonotype was seen a handful of times. This rearrangement joins TRBV4-2 to TRBJ1-5, with D possibly being TRBD1 (5 bases). Germline V CDR1 and CDR2: LGHNA, YNFKEQ. With 0 bases removed from V and 0 bases from J, the gap between germline ends came to 9 bases. This CDR3 has 16 residues. CDR3 bases: TGTGCCAGCAGCCAAGAGGGACCAAATAGCAATCAGCCCCAGCATTTT. This gives the protein CASSQEGPNSNQPQHF.

This clonotype was detected a few times. The rearrangement links TRBV4-1 to TRBJ2-5, with D perhaps TRBD2 (6 bases). The germline CDR1 and CDR2 sequences are MGHRA and YSYEKL. This CDR3 is 15 amino acids long. Trimming stripped 0 bases from V and 5 bases from J, with 13 bases between. CDR3 sequence (DNA): TGCGCCAGCAGCCAAGATCCAGCGGGTTTTGAGACCCAGTACTTC. This encodes CASSQDPAGFETQYF.

This clonotype came up many times. The chain couples TRBV7-7 to TRBJ2-3; a weak D match, TRBD2 (5 bases). The CDR3 is made up of 14 amino acids. Germline values: CDR1 SSHAT, CDR2 FNYEAQ (reference sequence). Trimming removed 1 base at V and 4 bases at J, with 9 bases between. CDR3 amino acids: CASSLGAGSDTQYF. The CDR3 DNA is TGTGCCAGCAGCTTAGGTGCGGGCTCAGATACGCAGTATTTT.

This clonotype has a count of ten or more. The chain links TRBV5-6 to TRBJ2-1; TRBD2 agrees at 11 bases. This CDR3 is 15 amino acids long. V was pared by 4 bases and J by 4 bases, with 4 bases of the junction left unmatched. Germline V gene data show CDR1 as SGHDT and CDR2 as YYEEEE. The CDR3 nucleotides read TGTGCCAGCAGCGGTCTAGCGGGGGGTTACAATGAGCAGTTCTTC. Its translation: CASSGLAGGYNEQFF.

This clonotype has ten or more counts. V is TRBV28 and J is TRBJ2-5; TRBD1 agrees at 9 bases. V was clipped by 1 base and J by 3 bases; unmatched bases: 6. CDR1 is MDHEN, CDR2 SYDVKM, per germline. The CDR3 covers 16 residues. CDR3 sequence: CASSLLGTGLEETQYF. In DNA form, the CDR3 reads TGTGCCAGCAGTTTATTGGGGACAGGGCTCGAAGAGACCCAGTACTTC.

This clonotype was counted ten times or more. J is TRBJ2-3 and V is TRBV6-4; TRBD2 aligns across 13 bases. With 5 bases clipped from V and 7 bases from J, the junction kept 6 bases outside the gene matches. Germline CDR1 is MRHNA and CDR2 is SNTAGT. The CDR3 covers 15 residues. CDR3 loop: CASSPLAGGPNTQYF. CDR3 in DNA: TGTGCCAGCAGTCCACTAGCGGGGGGGCCGAATACGCAGTATTTT.

At least ten counts were recorded for this clonotype. The chain recombines TRBV18 with TRBJ2-7, with 7 positions matching TRBD1. CDR1 is KGHSH, CDR2 LQKENI, per germline. The V gene end was trimmed by 2 bases and the J gene end by 3 bases; junction bases not matched to a gene: 4. This CDR3 region has 14 residues. CDR3 residues: CASSPGTVNYEQYF. The CDR3 nucleotides are TGTGCCAGCTCACCAGGGACAGTTAACTACGAGCAGTACTTC.